Following are 8 T cell receptor beta chains from one sample sequenced in a study of blood T cell repertoires in COVID-19. Assay used: immunoSEQ multiplex PCR; TCRdb lists only in-frame clones, some missing. The sample shows over 85,000 clones, around four fifths of them seen only once. Sequenced: peripheral blood. The receptors here all came from a woman in her 70s with acute or convalescent COVID-19.

The rearrangement joins TRBV5-1 to TRBJ2-5; 8 bases fit TRBD1. CDR1 SGHRS and CDR2 YFSETQ come from the germline V gene. CDR3 length: 15 amino acids. V trimming: 5 bases; J trimming: 3 bases; junction bases outside the gene matches: 9. CDR3 sequence reads: CASSFGTGGEETQYF. The CDR3 DNA sequence: TGCGCCAGCAGTTTCGGGACAGGTGGGGAAGAGACCCAGTACTTC.

This chain links TRBV30 with TRBJ1-1; 10 nucleotides match TRBD1. Germline CDR1 is GTSNPN and CDR2 is SVGIG (reference sequence). V dropped 4 bases and J dropped 5; count of bases not matched to a gene: 7. The CDR3 consists of 14 residues. The CDR3 DNA sequence: TGTGCCTGGATTCGGACAGGGGGAATAACTGAAGCTTTCTTT. Amino acid sequence: CAWIRTGGITEAFF.

The rearrangement joins TRBV6-5 to TRBJ1-4; 7 positions match TRBD1. The trim removed 4 bases at V and 3 bases at J, leaving 2 bases unmatched. The CDR3 totals 14 residues. From germline, CDR1 is MNHEY and CDR2 SVGAGI. The CDR3 DNA reads as TGTGCCAGCAGTTTCGGGACAGCTAATGAAAAACTGTTTTTT. Translated, it gives CASSFGTANEKLFF.

V usage is TRBV9 and J usage is TRBJ2-5; TRBD2 matches 16 bases. Germline V gives CDR1 SGDLS, CDR2 YYNGEE. V dropped 3 bases and J dropped 4; count of bases not matched to a gene: 6. CDR3 length: 17 residues. The CDR3 region is CASSDGTSGGAVETQYF. The CDR3 DNA reads TGTGCCAGCAGCGACGGGACTAGCGGGGGGGCCGTAGAGACCCAGTACTTC.

This chain links TRBV4-1 with TRBJ1-2, with 7 bases matching TRBD1. The germline V gene has CDR1 MGHRA and CDR2 YSYEKL. V shed 4 bases and J 4 bases; nucleotides not matched to a gene: 15. This CDR3 has 17 amino acids. The CDR3 loop reads CASSLVLGTTGSYGYTF. The DNA of the CDR3 is TGCGCCAGCAGCCTCGTTTTGGGGACGACAGGGTCCTATGGCTACACCTTC.

The genes are TRBV7-6 and TRBJ1-5; tentatively, D is TRBD1 (6 bases). CDR1 is SGHVS and CDR2 is FNYEAQ in the germline V gene. This CDR3 comprises 15 residues. V lost 5 bases and J lost 0, with 11 bases in between. The CDR3 here is CASSLGQSSNQPQHF. In DNA, the CDR3 is TGTGCCAGCAGCCTCGGACAGAGTAGCAATCAGCCCCAGCATTTT.

In DNA, the CDR3 is TGTGCCAGCAGCTTAGGTCTAGCGGGGGGGCCCTATGAGCAGTTCTTC. Translation gives CASSLGLAGGPYEQFF. The genes are TRBV7-3 and TRBJ2-1; 12 bases fit TRBD2. The V gene's germline CDR1 is SGHTA and CDR2 FQGTGA. This CDR3 spans 16 amino acids. V was clipped by 2 bases and J by 8 bases; unmatched bases: 7.

This clone came up a few times. In nucleotides, the CDR3 is TGTGCCAGCTCACCACAGGCGGGTGGGAACACTGAAGCTTTCTTT. It yields the protein CASSPQAGGNTEAFF. The chain combines TRBV18 with TRBJ1-1; no reliable D call. This CDR3 has 15 amino acids. The germline V gene encodes CDR1 KGHSH and CDR2 LQKENI. The germline V and J ends were trimmed by 1 base and 1 base, with 10 bases remaining between them.